This T cell receptor beta chain was documented in a study of OX40 agonist ivuxolimab in advanced cancers. Study-wide background: The dose-escalation group included hepatocellular carcinoma, melanoma, renal cell carcinoma and head and neck cancer. There were three patients with partial responses, one having hepatocellular carcinoma and two cutaneous melanoma.

The CDR3 runs 15 residues. CDR1 and CDR2 (germline): LNHDA, SQIVND (reference sequence). V lost 6 bases and J lost 5; bases outside the gene matches: 10. Measured with immunoSEQ multiplex PCR; TCRdb has only the in-frame clones, and not every one. This table has approximately 28,000 clones, 65% to 85% appearing once. This specimen consisted of CD4+ or CD8+ T cells sorted from blood, obtained in a trial of the OX40 agonist ivuxolimab. The chain combines TRBV19 with TRBJ2-1, with 7 bases matching TRBD1. The sequence came from an adult with an advanced solid tumor such as melanoma, head and neck, liver or kidney cancer. The CDR3: CASSIAGQENNEQFF. DNA for the CDR3: TGTGCCAGTAGCATCGCAGGACAGGAAAACAATGAGCAGTTCTTC.